The 19 T cell receptor beta chains reported below all come from one sample, sequenced in a study of regulatory T cells in long-lasting Graves disease (dated by TCRdb to the early 2020s). The time point label, read with the paper, signifies: newly diagnosed GD, antithyroid drugs for less than 3 months. RNA was extracted from PBMCs in TRIzol for both TCR sequencing and RNA sequencing. Library creation used multiplex PCR. For sequencing, an Illumina HiSeq 4000 was employed. TCR beta libraries were built with iRepertoire HTBI primers and Arm-PCR amplification of CDR3 regions. TCRdb passed the public sequencing reads through fastp at Q25 and MiXCR, retaining productive beta sequences. Records with the same CDR3 protein are collapsed into one entry carrying the most frequent genes and DNA. The sample contains some 560,000 distinct CDR3 sequences, about 15% of them found a single time. The ten largest clones represent roughly 25% of the sample.

The sample was also reused in another study, on T cells in Graves' hyperthyroidism and ophthalmopathy.

Sample: peripheral blood mononuclear cells (PBMCs), taken at new diagnosis, from a patient treated with antithyroid drugs. The origin of the receptors is a woman aged 40-60 years with Graves disease. Donor details come from another sample of the same person, matched by shared clones.

This rearrangement joins TRBV12-3 or TRBV12-4 to TRBJ2-1, with D uncertain. The CDR3 has 14 amino acids. The V end lost 5 bases, the J end lost 1 base, and 9 bases lay between the germline ends. CDR3 nucleotides: TGTGCCAGCAGTGTCCAGGTTTCCTACAATGAGCAGTTCTTC. Protein: CASSVQVSYNEQFF.

Many counts were recorded for this clonotype. The rearrangement joins TRBV2 to TRBJ2-7; D is perhaps TRBD1 (6 bases). Germline loops: CDR1 SNHLY, CDR2 FYNNEI. Trimming removed 4 bases from V and 1 base from J, with 14 bases in between. CDR3 length: 15 amino acids. This chain's CDR3 is CASSVGQGISYEQYF. The CDR3 DNA reads as TGTGCCAGCAGTGTTGGCCAGGGGATTTCCTACGAGCAGTACTTC.

This clonotype was picked up many times. V is TRBV6-1 and J is TRBJ1-2; TRBD1 aligns across 9 bases. The CDR3 has 12 residues. V trimming: 6 bases; J trimming: 6 bases; junction bases outside the gene matches: 2. Germline CDR1 reads MNHNS; CDR2 reads SASEGT. The CDR3: CASRTGGDGYTF. CDR3 DNA sequence: TGTGCCAGCAGGACAGGGGGTGATGGCTACACCTTC.

J is TRBJ1-5 and V is TRBV30; D is unresolved. The CDR3 length is 14 residues. The V end was cut by 5 bases, the J end by 0 bases, with 11 bases between. Germline lookup yields CDR1 GTSNPN and CDR2 SVGIG (reference sequence). This CDR3 is CAWSPGDSNQPQHF. The CDR3 nucleotides are TGTGCCTGGTCTCCGGGTGATAGCAATCAGCCCCAGCATTTT.

About this clonotype itself: Since a much larger clone is just one base distant, this may be a read error. The chain carries TRBV6-2 or TRBV6-3 and TRBJ2-1, with a tentative D call TRBD2 (6 bases). The V gene's germline CDR1 is MNHEY and CDR2 SVGEGT. The CDR3 runs to 13 residues. The CDR3 DNA sequence: TGTGCCAGCAGCCCGGGGGTAAGAGAGACCCTGTACTTC. Translated: CASSPGVRETLYF.

The sample holds many counts of this clonotype. The chain employs TRBV7-3 and TRBJ2-1, with 7 bases identical to TRBD2. CDR1 is SGHTA and CDR2 is FQGTGA in the germline V gene. V trimming: 5 bases; J trimming: 5 bases; junction bases outside the gene matches: 9. The CDR3 has 15 amino acids. CDR3 sequence: CASSGGGGGHNEQFF. CDR3 nucleotides: TGTGCCAGCAGCGGCGGGGGAGGCGGACACAATGAGCAGTTCTTC. The entire variable domain, with the rest obtained from reference TRBV7-3 and TRBJ2-1, is as follows: GAGVSQTPSNKVTEKGKYVELRCDPISGHTALYWYRQSLGQGPEFLIYFQGTGAADDSGLPNDRFFAVRPEGSVSTLKIQRTERGDSAVYLCASSGGGGGHNEQFFGPGTRLTVL.

This clonotype was detected many times. CDR3 nucleotides: TGTGCCACGGGCGGACAGGGCTACTATGGCTACACCTTC. It specifies CATGGQGYYGYTF. This chain joins TRBV6-2 or TRBV6-3 and TRBJ1-2; 8 positions match TRBD1. CDR3 length: 13 amino acids. Germline lookup yields CDR1 MNHEY and CDR2 SVGEGT. The trim removed 10 bases at V and 3 bases at J, leaving 7 bases unmatched.

This sequence joins TRBV3-1 and TRBJ2-1; tentatively, D is TRBD2 (6 bases). This CDR3 region has 15 residues. Deletions cut 4 bases from V and 5 bases from J, with 15 bases between. Germline loops: CDR1 LGHDT, CDR2 YNNKEL (reference sequence). The CDR3 here is CASSPPGVLNNEQFF. The CDR3, as DNA: TGTGCCAGCAGCCCCCCGGGGGTTCTAAACAATGAGCAGTTCTTC.

The rearrangement links TRBV3-1 to TRBJ1-6; D unresolved. CDR1 and CDR2 (germline): LGHDT, YNNKEL (reference sequence). CDR3 size: 13 residues. Trimming shortened V by 1 base and J by 9 bases, and 7 bases separated the two germline ends. In DNA, the CDR3 is TGTGCCAGCAGCCAAGTTATAAGTTCACCCCTCCACTTT. It translates to CASSQVISSPLHF.

This clonotype was observed a few times. The rearrangement joins TRBV7-9 to TRBJ1-4; D unresolved. Trimming took 5 bases from V and 8 from J, leaving 9 bases between them. Germline assignment: CDR1 SEHNR and CDR2 FQNEAQ (reference sequence). CDR3 length equals 12 residues. CDR3 sequence: CASSAGPEKLFF. CDR3 in DNA: TGTGCCAGCAGCGCCGGACCCGAAAAACTGTTTTTT. The full variable domain, with the rest looked up from reference TRBV7-9 and TRBJ1-4, is DTGVSQNPRHKITKRGQNVTFRCDPISEHNRLYWYRQTLGQGPEFLTYFQNEAQLEKSRLLSDRFSAERPKGSFSTLEIQRTEQGDSAMYLCASSAGPEKLFFGSGTQLSVL.

V usage is TRBV24-1 and J usage is TRBJ2-2; D is unresolved. V gave up 5 bases and J gave up 5 bases, with 14 bases separating them. Germline V lookup: CDR1 KGHDR, CDR2 SFDVKD. This CDR3 comprises 15 residues. CDR3 bases: TGTGCCACCAGTGCCCCCCCCCCGCGGACCGGGGAGCTGTTTTTT. This translates into CATSAPPPRTGELFF.

The chain recombines TRBV12-3 or TRBV12-4 with TRBJ1-5; no clear D gene. The ends were cut back, 1 base at V and 6 bases at J, with 4 bases in the middle. This CDR3 has 12 amino acids. The CDR3 sequence is CASSLVIQPQHF. DNA of the CDR3: TGTGCCAGCAGTTTAGTAATTCAGCCCCAGCATTTT.

This clonotype has ten or more counts. The rearrangement links TRBV28 to TRBJ2-1, with D possibly TRBD2 on 7 matching bases. Germline CDR1 and CDR2: MDHEN and SYDVKM. Trimming cost V 8 bases and J 9 bases, with 17 bases left between them. The CDR3 spans 13 residues. CDR3 in amino acids: CASVWRGRGEQFF. The DNA of the CDR3 is TGTGCCAGCGTGTGGCGGGGGCGGGGTGAGCAGTTCTTC.

The chain is built from TRBV29-1 and TRBJ2-5; 10 bases are shared with TRBD1. Germline CDR1 and CDR2: SQVTM and ANQGSEA. The CDR3 is made up of 14 amino acids. V shed 1 base, J shed 4 bases, and the junction held 3 bases outside the gene matches. As DNA, the CDR3 is TGCAGCGTTGAAGGACAGGGGGCGGGAGAGACCCAGTACTTC. Its protein is CSVEGQGAGETQYF.

This clonotype was counted a few times. The rearrangement uses TRBV6-1 and TRBJ1-5; 9 bases match TRBD1. The J segment lost 3 bases and the V segment lost 7 bases, leaving 10 bases of the junction unmatched. The germline V gene encodes CDR1 MNHNS and CDR2 SASEGT. The length of the CDR3 is 16 residues. The CDR3 spells CASIPLGQGDNQPQHF. The CDR3, as DNA: TGTGCCAGCATCCCCCTGGGACAGGGCGACAATCAGCCCCAGCATTTT.

The CDR3, as DNA: TGTGCCAGTAGTATGTATCAGGACACCAACAATCAGCCCCAGCATTTT. Encoded protein: CASSMYQDTNNQPQHF. The chain employs TRBV19 and TRBJ1-5; tentative D call: TRBD1 (5 bases). The CDR3 length is 16 residues. Trimming stripped 3 bases from V and 3 bases from J, with 15 bases between. In germline, CDR1 is LNHDA, CDR2 SQIVND (reference sequence).

This clonotype was detected ten times or more. The V call is TRBV2, the J call TRBJ2-4; 7 bases map to TRBD1. The trim removed 6 bases at V and 0 bases at J, leaving 14 bases unmatched. The CDR3 extends over 18 amino acids. The V gene's germline CDR1 is SNHLY and CDR2 FYNNEI. The CDR3 bases are TGTGCCAGCAGGCCCGGGACAGCTAACGTTCTAGCCAAAAACATTCAGTACTTC. Translating it yields CASRPGTANVLAKNIQYF.

This clonotype was counted ten times or more. The chain couples TRBV7-9 to TRBJ1-4; D remains ambiguous. CDR1 SEHNR and CDR2 FQNEAQ come from the germline V gene (reference sequence). V was cut by 3 bases and J by 4 bases, with 6 bases left in between. There are 13 residues in the CDR3. CDR3 nucleotide sequence: TGTGCCAGCAGCTTGCTCGTTAATGAAAAACTGTTTTTT. Its protein product is CASSLLVNEKLFF.

Concerning this clonotype: This may arise from a read error, as a much more abundant clone is one base away. The gene calls are TRBV11-2 and TRBJ2-3; D ambiguous. Germline CDR1 reads SGHAT; CDR2 reads FQNNGV. V was pared by 2 bases and J by 1 base, with 10 bases between. CDR3 length equals 15 residues. CDR3 loop: CASSLCAGGTDTQYF. The CDR3 DNA follows: TGTGCCAGCAGCTTATGCGCAGGCGGCACAGATACGCAGTATTTT.